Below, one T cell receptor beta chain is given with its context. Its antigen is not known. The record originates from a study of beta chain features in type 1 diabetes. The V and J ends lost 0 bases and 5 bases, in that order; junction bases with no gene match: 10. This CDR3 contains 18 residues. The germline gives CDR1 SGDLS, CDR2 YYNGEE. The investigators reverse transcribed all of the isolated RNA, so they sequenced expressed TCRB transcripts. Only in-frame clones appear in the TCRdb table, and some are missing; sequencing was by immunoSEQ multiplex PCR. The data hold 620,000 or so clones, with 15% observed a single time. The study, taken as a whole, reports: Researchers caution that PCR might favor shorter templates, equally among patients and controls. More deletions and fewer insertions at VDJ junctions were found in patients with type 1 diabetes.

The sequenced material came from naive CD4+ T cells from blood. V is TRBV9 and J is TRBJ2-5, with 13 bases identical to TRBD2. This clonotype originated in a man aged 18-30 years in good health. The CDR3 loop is CASSVGGLAGSPVETQYF. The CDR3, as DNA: TGTGCCAGCAGCGTAGGGGGACTAGCGGGGAGCCCTGTCGAGACCCAGTACTTC.